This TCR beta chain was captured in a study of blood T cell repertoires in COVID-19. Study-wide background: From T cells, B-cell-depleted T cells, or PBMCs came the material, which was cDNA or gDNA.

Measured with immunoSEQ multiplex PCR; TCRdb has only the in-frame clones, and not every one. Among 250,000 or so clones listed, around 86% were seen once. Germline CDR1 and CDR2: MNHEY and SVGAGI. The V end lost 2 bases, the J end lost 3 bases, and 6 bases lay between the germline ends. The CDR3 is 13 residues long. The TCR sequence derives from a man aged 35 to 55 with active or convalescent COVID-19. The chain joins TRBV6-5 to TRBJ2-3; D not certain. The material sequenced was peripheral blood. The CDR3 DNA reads TGTGCCAGCAGTTACCCCCCTACAGATACGCAGTATTTT. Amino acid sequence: CASSYPPTDTQYF.